These 32 T cell receptor beta chains came from one sample sequenced in a study of blood T cell repertoires in COVID-19. Only in-frame clones appear in the TCRdb table, and some are missing; sequencing was by immunoSEQ multiplex PCR. In the table there are 400,000 to 500,000 clones, nearly 90% of which are singletons. Sequencing was performed on PBMCs or T cells enriched from blood (not recorded which). The receptor set was obtained from a woman aged 18 to 35 who had been exposed to COVID-19.

V usage is TRBV7-3 and J usage is TRBJ2-5, with D tentatively TRBD2 (6 bases). CDR1 is SGHTA and CDR2 is FQGTGA in the germline V gene. V was pared by 0 bases and J by 4 bases, with 12 bases between. CDR3 length: 15 residues. The CDR3 protein is CASSLTGGRGETQYF. The CDR3 DNA is TGTGCCAGCAGCTTAACAGGAGGGAGAGGAGAGACCCAGTACTTC.

The V gene is TRBV21-1, the J gene TRBJ2-6; the D call of TRBD2 is as the table states it, not checked on the DNA. TRBV21-1 is an annotated pseudogene. CDR3 length equals 15 residues. The CDR3 spells CASSKGDFGANVLTF. The CDR3 bases are TGTGCCAGCAGCAAAGGCGACTTTGGGGCCAACGTCCTGACTTTC.

This rearrangement joins TRBV6-5 to TRBJ2-5, with 14 bases matching TRBD2. This CDR3 has 15 residues. Looked up from germline, CDR1 is MNHEY and CDR2 is SVGAGI. V was pared by 6 bases and J by 4 bases, with 4 bases of the junction left unmatched. The CDR3, as DNA: TGTGCCAGCAGCTGGACTAGCGGGAGGTCAGAGACCCAGTACTTC. Translation gives CASSWTSGRSETQYF.

The rearrangement joins TRBV6-5 to TRBJ1-1; D might be TRBD1 (5 bases). From germline, CDR1 is MNHEY and CDR2 SVGAGI. CDR3 length equals 14 residues. Trimming pared 7 bases from V and 6 bases from J, leaving 18 bases between. The DNA for the CDR3 is TGTGCCAGCACCGAACGGGGGGAGAGACCTGAAGCTTTCTTT. The encoded protein is CASTERGERPEAFF.

The chain uses TRBV18 and TRBJ1-1, with D tentatively TRBD1 (6 bases). The CDR3 runs 16 residues. CDR1 and CDR2 from the germline V gene are KGHSH and LQKENI. V was cut by 2 bases and J by 1 base, with 14 bases left in between. The CDR3 region is CASSPLRTAQNTEAFF. CDR3 sequence (DNA): TGTGCCAGCTCACCATTAAGGACAGCCCAGAACACTGAAGCTTTCTTT.

V is TRBV28 and J is TRBJ1-5; TRBD1 agrees at 8 bases. Germline CDR1 and CDR2: MDHEN and SYDVKM. The junction had 7 bases not matched to a gene; V was cut back by 5 bases and J by 7 bases. The length of the CDR3 is 14 residues. CDR3 in DNA: TGTGCCAGCAGTCCCGGACAGGGCGTCCAGCCCCAGCATTTT. Translation: CASSPGQGVQPQHF.

The chain is built from TRBV5-4 and TRBJ1-2, with D hard to call. The CDR3 runs 14 residues. CDR1 and CDR2 from the germline V gene are SGHNT and YYREEE (reference sequence). V was shortened by 2 bases and J by 3 bases, with 11 bases between the two germline ends. Written as DNA, the CDR3 is TGTGCCAGCAGCTTACACCTGCGGGACTATGGCTACACCTTC. This gives the protein CASSLHLRDYGYTF. The full variable domain, its missing parts supplied by reference TRBV5-4 and TRBJ1-2, is ETGVTQSPTHLIKTRGQQVTLRCSSQSGHNTVSWYQQALGQGPQFIFQYYREEENGRGNFPPRFSGLQFPNYSSELNVNALELDDSALYLCASSLHLRDYGYTFGSGTRLTVV.

The chain is built from TRBV9 and TRBJ1-1; the match to TRBD1 covers 7 bases. Germline loops: CDR1 SGDLS, CDR2 YYNGEE. V dropped 2 bases and J dropped 1; count of bases not matched to a gene: 5. The CDR3 is 15 residues long. CDR3 bases: TGTGCCAGCAGCGTGTCCGGGACAGAGAACACTGAAGCTTTCTTT. Protein product: CASSVSGTENTEAFF.

The chain employs TRBV18 and TRBJ1-1; the match to TRBD1 covers 7 bases. Germline V gene data show CDR1 as KGHSH and CDR2 as LQKENI. With V trimmed by 6 bases and J by 5 bases, 15 bases remained unmatched. The CDR3 is 16 residues long. This CDR3 is CASSHAAGGPKTEAFF. The CDR3 DNA sequence: TGTGCCAGCTCCCACGCGGCAGGGGGACCAAAGACTGAAGCTTTCTTT.

The chain carries TRBV24-1 and TRBJ2-3; D is perhaps TRBD2 (7 bases). The germline gives CDR1 KGHDR, CDR2 SFDVKD. V was clipped by 6 bases and J by 3 bases, with 27 bases between them. The CDR3 is 19 amino acids. The CDR3 reads CATSTAAGRGRAKTDTQYF. The CDR3 DNA reads as TGTGCCACCAGTACGGCCGCGGGGCGGGGGCGAGCGAAGACAGATACGCAGTATTTT.

The chain joins TRBV9 to TRBJ2-2, with D possibly matching TRBD2 (6 bases). The V gene's germline CDR1 is SGDLS and CDR2 YYNGEE. Trimming removed 4 bases at V and 2 bases at J, with 18 bases between. The CDR3 length is 17 residues. Here the CDR3 DNA reads TGTGCCAGCAGCCCGGAGCGGGTCACCTTAAACACCGGGGAGCTGTTTTTT. This translates into CASSPERVTLNTGELFF.

The sample holds one count of this clone. This chain connects TRBV6-1 to TRBJ1-5, with a possible D match to TRBD1 (5 bases). V lost 4 bases and J 1 base, leaving 17 bases between the germline ends. The CDR3 spans 17 residues. Germline CDR1 is MNHNS and CDR2 is SASEGT. Written as DNA, the CDR3 is TGTGCCAGCAGTGTAGTCCGGGCAGGGCAGAGCAATCAGCCCCAGCATTTT. Its protein product is CASSVVRAGQSNQPQHF.

The J gene is TRBJ1-1, the V gene TRBV5-4; D gene uncertain. V was clipped by 0 bases and J by 2 bases, with 2 bases between them. Germline V gene sequence: CDR1 SGHNT, CDR2 YYREEE (reference sequence). This CDR3 is built from 12 residues. CDR3 in DNA: TGTGCCAGCAGCTTGGCTAACACTGAAGCTTTCTTT. Protein sequence: CASSLANTEAFF. Together with reference TRBV5-4 and TRBJ1-1, the CDR3 gives the full variable domain: ETGVTQSPTHLIKTRGQQVTLRCSSQSGHNTVSWYQQALGQGPQFIFQYYREEENGRGNFPPRFSGLQFPNYSSELNVNALELDDSALYLCASSLANTEAFFGQGTRLTVV.

The chain couples TRBV10-3 to TRBJ1-1, with 8 bases matching TRBD1. Losses at the gene ends were 3 bases for V and 4 bases for J; bases not matched to a gene: 10. CDR3 length: 16 residues. CDR1 and CDR2 from the germline V gene are ENHRY and SYGVKD. The CDR3, as DNA: TGTGCCATCAGTGAAAGGGGTCAGGGGGCAGGCACTGAAGCTTTCTTT. It translates to CAISERGQGAGTEAFF.

This chain links TRBV5-1 with TRBJ2-1, with 7 bases that match TRBD2. CDR1 and CDR2 from the germline V gene are SGHRS and YFSETQ. This CDR3 has 16 amino acids. Trimming removed 0 bases from V and 1 base from J; junction bases left unmatched: 4. DNA for the CDR3: TGCGCCAGCAGCTTGGAGCGGGGTGGGTCCTACAATGAGCAGTTCTTC. Residues: CASSLERGGSYNEQFF.

The rearrangement joins TRBV28 to TRBJ1-2, with D perhaps matching TRBD1 (6 bases). Between the trimmed V and J ends, which lost 1 base and 2 bases, there was a span of 11 bases. Per germline, CDR1 MDHEN and CDR2 SYDVKM. CDR3 size: 15 residues. The CDR3 coding sequence is TGTGCCAGCAGTTTATCCGGGACACCCAACTATGGCTACACCTTC. Its protein is CASSLSGTPNYGYTF.

V gene TRBV7-6 combines with J gene TRBJ2-1, with 7 bases lining up with TRBD2. V lost 3 bases to trimming and J lost 0 bases; unmatched junction nucleotides: 11. The CDR3 contains 18 residues. The germline CDR1 and CDR2 sequences are SGHVS and FNYEAQ. The CDR3 reads CASSFTDPASGSYNEQFF. CDR3 DNA: TGTGCCAGCAGCTTCACTGACCCCGCTAGCGGCTCCTACAATGAGCAGTTCTTC.

V usage is TRBV11-3 and J usage is TRBJ1-6, with 9 bases aligning to TRBD1. This CDR3 spans 17 amino acids. Germline V lookup: CDR1 SGHNT, CDR2 YENEEA. V lost 4 bases, J lost 11 bases, and 15 bases stayed unmatched. The CDR3 is CASSSPGDRDLTAPLHF. CDR3 bases: TGTGCCAGCAGCTCCCCAGGGGACAGGGACCTCACGGCACCCCTCCACTTT. Full variable domain (outside the CDR3, taken from reference TRBV11-3 and TRBJ1-6): EAGVVQSPRYKIIEKKQPVAFWCNPISGHNTLYWYLQNLGQGPELLIRYENEEAVDDSQLPKDRFSAERLKGVDSTLKIQPAELGDSAVYLCASSSPGDRDLTAPLHFGNGTRLTVT.

This clone was seen once. The V call is TRBV28, the J call TRBJ1-2, with D possibly matching TRBD1 (5 bases). This CDR3 has 13 amino acids. Trimming took 5 bases from V and 7 from J, leaving 14 bases between them. CDR1 MDHEN and CDR2 SYDVKM come from the germline V gene. CDR3 amino acids: CASSPAGLRGYTF. The DNA for the CDR3 is TGTGCCAGCAGTCCGGCAGGGTTACGTGGCTACACCTTC.

This clone was seen a few times. V and J are TRBV18 and TRBJ2-5; perhaps TRBD2 as D (5 bases). CDR1 KGHSH and CDR2 LQKENI come from the germline V gene. The CDR3 has 13 residues. V was cut by 3 bases and J by 5 bases, with 10 bases left in between. CDR3 sequence: CASSPQLGETQYF. The CDR3 region has the DNA TGTGCCAGCTCACCGCAACTAGGGGAGACCCAGTACTTC.

The gene calls are TRBV28 and TRBJ1-4, with no clear D. From germline, CDR1 is MDHEN and CDR2 SYDVKM. The CDR3 has 17 amino acids. V was clipped by 3 bases and J by 0 bases, with 14 bases between them. In nucleotides, the CDR3 is TGTGCCAGCAGTTTTGGGCAGGAACGCGCAACTAATGAAAAACTGTTTTTT. Protein product: CASSFGQERATNEKLFF.

This clone has only a few counts. This chain connects TRBV2 to TRBJ1-6, with a tentative D call TRBD1 (6 bases). This CDR3 is 14 amino acids long. V was shortened by 6 bases and J by 4 bases, with 10 bases between the two germline ends. CDR1 SNHLY and CDR2 FYNNEI come from the germline V gene. The DNA of the CDR3 is TGTGCCAGCAGCCGACAGGCATATAATTCACCCCTCCACTTT. This sequence encodes CASSRQAYNSPLHF.

V usage is TRBV5-4 and J usage is TRBJ2-7, with TRBD2 identical over 7 bases. Germline V gene sequence: CDR1 SGHNT, CDR2 YYREEE (reference sequence). This CDR3 contains 13 residues. The V gene end was trimmed by 4 bases and the J gene end by 3 bases; junction bases not matched to a gene: 4. The CDR3 region is CASSAPGGYEQYF. In nucleotides, the CDR3 is TGTGCCAGCAGCGCCCCGGGGGGCTACGAGCAGTACTTC.

In its sample, this clone was seen once. The gene calls are TRBV7-8 and TRBJ1-1; 7 nucleotides match TRBD1. J lost 7 bases, V lost 2 bases, and 1 base had no gene match. The CDR3 runs to 12 residues. CDR1 is SGHVS, CDR2 FQNEAQ, per germline. CDR3 bases: TGTGCCAGCAGCTTAAACAGGGGTGAAGCTTTCTTT. Protein product: CASSLNRGEAFF.

The gene calls are TRBV6-5 and TRBJ2-7, with D possibly being TRBD1 (6 bases). The CDR3 is 14 residues long. Looked up from germline, CDR1 is MNHEY and CDR2 is SVGAGI. V shed 5 bases and J shed 3 bases, with 14 bases lying between them. Written as DNA, the CDR3 is TGTGCCAGCAGTCCCTTGGGGGCCTACTACGAGCAGTACTTC. Encoded protein: CASSPLGAYYEQYF.

The J gene is TRBJ2-7, the V gene TRBV7-9; D is perhaps TRBD1 (5 bases). The CDR3 totals 15 residues. The germline gives CDR1 SEHNR, CDR2 FQNEAQ (reference sequence). V was pared by 0 bases and J by 2 bases, with 11 bases between. CDR3 DNA sequence: TGTGCCAGCAGCTTAGCGGGGCTTGGGGCCTACGAGCAGTACTTC. This sequence encodes CASSLAGLGAYEQYF.

This chain uses TRBV18 with TRBJ1-2, with TRBD1 as a possible D gene (6 bases). Looked up from germline, CDR1 is KGHSH and CDR2 is LQKENI. The V gene lost 0 bases and the J gene lost 6 bases, with 11 bases spanning the gap. This CDR3 spans 14 amino acids. The CDR3 DNA follows: TGTGCCAGCTCACCACCCCAGGGGCTCCATGGCTACACCTTC. Its translation is CASSPPQGLHGYTF.

The CDR3, as DNA: TGTGCCAGCATGAGGGGGTCTCAAGAGACCCAGTACTTC. Translated, it gives CASMRGSQETQYF. The chain recombines TRBV2 with TRBJ2-5; TRBD1 is a possible D gene (6 bases). Trimming shortened V by 7 bases and J by 2 bases, and 11 bases separated the two germline ends. This CDR3 has 13 amino acids. The germline V gene encodes CDR1 SNHLY and CDR2 FYNNEI.

The chain joins TRBV6-5 to TRBJ2-7; TRBD2 agrees at 10 bases. There are 15 residues in the CDR3. The germline V gene has CDR1 MNHEY and CDR2 SVGAGI. V shed 6 bases, J shed 2 bases, and the junction held 7 bases outside the gene matches. The CDR3 DNA reads TGTGCCAGCAGCCCCTCAGCGGGAGGGCCCTACGAGCAGTACTTC. Its protein product is CASSPSAGGPYEQYF.

The V and J genes are TRBV19 and TRBJ2-1; D is possibly TRBD1 (6 bases). There are 13 residues in the CDR3. V was trimmed by 5 bases and J by 10 bases, leaving 15 bases between them. Germline CDR1 is LNHDA and CDR2 is SQIVND (reference sequence). This chain's CDR3 is CASSAGTFNEQFF. The CDR3, as DNA: TGTGCCAGTAGTGCCGGGACATTTAACGAGCAGTTCTTC.

The chain's CDR3 is CASSLSGQGIGNEQFF. The CDR3, as DNA: TGTGCCAGCAGTTTATCGGGACAGGGTATAGGCAATGAGCAGTTCTTC. The chain links TRBV28 to TRBJ2-1; TRBD1 matches at 9 bases. V shed 1 base and J 6 bases; nucleotides not matched to a gene: 7. This CDR3 contains 16 residues. The germline V gene encodes CDR1 MDHEN and CDR2 SYDVKM.

The rearrangement joins TRBV18 to TRBJ1-5; 7 bases line up with TRBD1. The germline V gene encodes CDR1 KGHSH and CDR2 LQKENI. V shed 6 bases, J shed 3 bases, and the junction held 8 bases outside the gene matches. The length of the CDR3 is 15 residues. The chain's CDR3 is CASSPRQGVNQPQHF. CDR3 DNA sequence: TGTGCCAGCTCCCCCCGACAGGGTGTCAATCAGCCCCAGCATTTT. Together with reference TRBV18 and TRBJ1-5, the CDR3 gives the full variable domain: NAGVMQNPRHLVRRRGQEARLRCSPMKGHSHVYWYRQLPEEGLKFMVYLQKENIIDESGMPKERFSAEFPKEGPSILRIQQVVRGDSAAYFCASSPRQGVNQPQHFGDGTRLSIL.